This T cell receptor beta chain was identified during a study of cytomegalovirus exposure and HLA in healthy donors. Study-wide results and caveats: Later, an analysis found that common viral pathogens appeared to be linked with several of the most significant clusters.

It was with 60 Vbeta and 13 Jbeta primers that the PCR ran. Sequenced by immunoSEQ multiplex PCR; TCRdb stores in-frame clones only, minus some. The sample lists over 150,000 clones; about 68% were seen once. This clone was counted a few times. Its target is not known. Germline values: CDR1 LGHNA, CDR2 YSLEER. The length of the CDR3 is 17 residues. Trimming took 0 bases from V and 4 from J; bases not matched to a gene: 3. J is TRBJ2-3 and V is TRBV4-3; 14 positions agree with TRBD2. The clonotype was recovered from a man aged 18 to 35 in good health and CMV-seronegative. Sequenced material: PBMCs. For the CDR3, the DNA is TGCGCCAGCAGCCAAGACGGGACTAGCGGGGGTTCAGATACGCAGTATTTT. Its protein product is CASSQDGTSGGSDTQYF.